The TCR beta chain described here comes from a study of cytomegalovirus exposure and HLA in healthy donors. With 60 Vbeta and 13 Jbeta primers, the PCR was carried out. Clones were read by immunoSEQ multiplex PCR, and TCRdb kept only the in-frame ones, dropping some. This sample has around 54,000 clones, with around three quarters found just once. Sequencing was performed on PBMCs. The clonotype originates from a man aged 30-40 years in good health and CMV-seropositive.

In DNA form, the CDR3 reads TGCGCCAGCAGTCCCCCAGTCCTCTATGGCTACACCTTC. It is translated as CASSPPVLYGYTF. The chain couples TRBV10-2 to TRBJ1-2; D gene uncertain. This CDR3 is built from 13 residues. Germline assignment: CDR1 WSHSY and CDR2 SAAADI. The V end was cut by 5 bases, the J end by 4 bases, with 11 bases between.